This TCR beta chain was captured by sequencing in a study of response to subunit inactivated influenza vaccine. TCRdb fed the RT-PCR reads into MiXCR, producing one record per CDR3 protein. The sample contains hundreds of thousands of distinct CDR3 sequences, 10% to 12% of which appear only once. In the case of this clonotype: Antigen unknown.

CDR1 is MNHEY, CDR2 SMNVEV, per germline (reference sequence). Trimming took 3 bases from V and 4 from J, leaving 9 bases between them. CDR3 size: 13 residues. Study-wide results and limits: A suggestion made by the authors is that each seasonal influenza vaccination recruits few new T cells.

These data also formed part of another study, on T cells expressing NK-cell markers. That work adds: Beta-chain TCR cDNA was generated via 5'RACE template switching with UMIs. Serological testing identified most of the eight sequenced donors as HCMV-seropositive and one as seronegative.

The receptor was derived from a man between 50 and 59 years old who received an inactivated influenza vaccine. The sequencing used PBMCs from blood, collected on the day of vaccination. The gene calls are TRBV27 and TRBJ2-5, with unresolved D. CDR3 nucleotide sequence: TGTGCCAGCAGTTTTTCGATATCAGAGACCCAGTACTTC. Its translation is CASSFSISETQYF.